This entry concerns a single TCR beta chain. What it binds is not known. An end of the junction differs from the germline gene, which may be a read error. Whoever was chosen for sequencing had shown CD8+CD57+ cell expansion by flow cytometry. Each patient carried a diagnosis of severe acquired aplastic anemia. Sampling of blood occurred while the patients had still received no therapy. Germline-derived CDR1 and CDR2 are SGDLS and YYNGEE. The CDR3 is 14 amino acids. The entry originates in a study of CD8+CD57+ T cells in acquired aplastic anemia. About the study: Sorting CD4+ and CD8+ cells gave DNA averaging approximately 3 ug.

Study results and caveats: In common between the patients and the controls were nearly 30 CD8+ CDR3 sequences.

Both TCR beta VDJ combination and CDR3 sequence profiling were carried out. Genomic DNA was the template for this profiling. Each CDR3 protein gets one entry after TCRdb re-called the reads with MiXCR. The top ten clones hold about 41% of a sample with approximately 250,000 distinct CDR3 sequences, 82% of them seen once. The TCR comes from a human donor with aplastic anemia. The chain joins TRBV9 to TRBJ2-3; 8 positions agree with TRBD2. Sequencing was carried out using sorted CD4+, CD8+, or CD8+CD57+ T cells (not recorded which) from PBMCs. The CDR3 loop is CASSLSGTRTDTHF. DNA for the CDR3: TGTGCCAGCAGCCTTAGCGGGACAAGGACAGATACGCATTTT.